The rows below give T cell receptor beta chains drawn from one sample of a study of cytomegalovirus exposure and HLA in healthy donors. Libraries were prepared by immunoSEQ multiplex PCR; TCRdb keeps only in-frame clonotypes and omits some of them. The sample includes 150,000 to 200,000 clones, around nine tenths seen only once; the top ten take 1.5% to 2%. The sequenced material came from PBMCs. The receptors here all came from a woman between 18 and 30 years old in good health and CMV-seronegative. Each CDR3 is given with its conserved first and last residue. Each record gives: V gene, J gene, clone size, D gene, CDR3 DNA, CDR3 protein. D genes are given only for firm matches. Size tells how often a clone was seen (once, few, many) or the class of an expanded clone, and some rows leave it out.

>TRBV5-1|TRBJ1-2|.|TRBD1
TGCGCCAGCAGCTGCACCGGGACAGGGGGCGCCGACGGCTACACCTTC
CASSCTGTGGADGYTF
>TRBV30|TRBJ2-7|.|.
TGTGCCTGGAGTCCACAGGGAATCCAGTACGAGCAGTACTTC
CAWSPQGIQYEQYF
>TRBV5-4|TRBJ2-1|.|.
TGTGCCAGCAGCCTCGACATGAGCTCCTACAATGAGCAGTTCTTC
CASSLDMSSYNEQFF
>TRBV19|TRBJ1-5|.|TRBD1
TGTGCCAGTAGTGTGGGAGTCCGACAGGGCTTCTCCAATCAGCCCCAGCATTTT
CASSVGVRQGFSNQPQHF
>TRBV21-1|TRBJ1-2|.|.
TGTGCCAGTCTTCCTGAGGCAGACGACTATGGCTACACCTTC
CASLPEADDYGYTF
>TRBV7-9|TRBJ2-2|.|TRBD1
TGTGCCAGCAGCTTAGAGACAGGGTCCGGGGAGCTGTTTTTT
CASSLETGSGELFF
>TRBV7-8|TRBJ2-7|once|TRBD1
TGTGCCAGCAGCTTCGGGACAGGAGCCTACGAGCAGTACTTC
CASSFGTGAYEQYF
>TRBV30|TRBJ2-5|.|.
TGTGCCTGGAGTGTAGGCAGGGCTCAAGAGACCCAGTACTTC
CAWSVGRAQETQYF
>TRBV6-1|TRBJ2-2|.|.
TGTGCCAGCAGTGAAGCGGTCGGGAATCCTGGGGGGGAGCTGTTTTTT
CASSEAVGNPGGELFF
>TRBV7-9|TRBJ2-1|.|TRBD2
TGTGCCAGCAGCCCTCCCCCCACGCGGGAGGGCTACAATGAGCAGTTCTTC
CASSPPPTREGYNEQFF
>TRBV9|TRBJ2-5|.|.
TGTGCCGGCAGCGTAGAGGGCGGTAGCGTGGAGACCCAGTACTTC
CAGSVEGGSVETQYF
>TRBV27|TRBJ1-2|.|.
TGTGCCAGCAGATACGCCAGGGCCAACTATGGCTACACCTTC
CASRYARANYGYTF
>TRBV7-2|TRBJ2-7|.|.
TGTGCCAGCAGCACCCGAGGACAGACTCACTACTACGAGCAGTACTTC
CASSTRGQTHYYEQYF
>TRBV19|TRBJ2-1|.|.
TGTGCCAGTGTTGGGCCACAGGGAAAGGGCTACAATGAGCAGTTCTTC
CASVGPQGKGYNEQFF
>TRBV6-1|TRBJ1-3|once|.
TGTGCCAGCAGTGAAAGGATAGGGAGACTCTCTGGAAACACCATATATTTT
CASSERIGRLSGNTIYF
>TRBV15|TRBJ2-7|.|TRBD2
TGTGCCACCAGCATCGGGGGGGCCTCCTACGAGCAGTACTTC
CATSIGGASYEQYF
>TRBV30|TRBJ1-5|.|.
TGTGCCTGGAGTAAAGGGGCGCATAGCAATCAGCCCCAGCATTTT
CAWSKGAHSNQPQHF
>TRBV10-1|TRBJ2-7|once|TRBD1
TGCGCCACCCGCCCCGGGACAGGGGAATCCTACGAGCAGTACTTC
CATRPGTGESYEQYF
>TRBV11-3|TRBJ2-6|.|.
TGTGCCAGCAGCTTGAGTCCTTCTGGGGCCAACGTCCTGACTTTC
CASSLSPSGANVLTF
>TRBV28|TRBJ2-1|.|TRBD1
TGTGCCAGCAATAGGGACAGTACCTACAATGAGCAGTTCTTC
CASNRDSTYNEQFF